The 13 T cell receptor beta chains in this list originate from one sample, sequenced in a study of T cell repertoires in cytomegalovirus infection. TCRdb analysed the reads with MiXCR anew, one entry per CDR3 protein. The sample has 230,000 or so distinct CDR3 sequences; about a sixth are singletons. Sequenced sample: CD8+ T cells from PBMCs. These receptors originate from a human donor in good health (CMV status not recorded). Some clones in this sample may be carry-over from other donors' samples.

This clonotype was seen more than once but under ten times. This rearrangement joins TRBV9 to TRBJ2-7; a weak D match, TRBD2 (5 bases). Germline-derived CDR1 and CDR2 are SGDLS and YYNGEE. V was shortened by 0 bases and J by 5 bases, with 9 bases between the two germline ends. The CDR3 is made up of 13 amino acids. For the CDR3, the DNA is TGTGCCAGCAGCGTAGGCTTGGAGGACGAGCAGTACTTC. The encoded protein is CASSVGLEDEQYF. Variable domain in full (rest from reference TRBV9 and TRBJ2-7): DSGVTQTPKHLITATGQRVTLRCSPRSGDLSVYWYQQSLDQGLQFLIQYYNGEERAKGNILERFSAQQFPDLHSELNLSSLELGDSALYFCASSVGLEDEQYFGPGTRLTVT.

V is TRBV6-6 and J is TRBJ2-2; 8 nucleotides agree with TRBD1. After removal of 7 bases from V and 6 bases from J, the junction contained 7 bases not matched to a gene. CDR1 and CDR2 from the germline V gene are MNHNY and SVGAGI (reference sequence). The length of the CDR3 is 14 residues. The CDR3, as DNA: TGTGCCAGCACTATACCGGACAGGGCCGGGGAGCTGTTTTTT. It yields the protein CASTIPDRAGELFF.

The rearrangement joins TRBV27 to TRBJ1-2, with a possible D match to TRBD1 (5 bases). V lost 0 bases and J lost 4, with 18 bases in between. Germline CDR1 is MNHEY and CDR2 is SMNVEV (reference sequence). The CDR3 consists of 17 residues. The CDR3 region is CASSLSGQIPDIYGYTF. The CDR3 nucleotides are TGTGCCAGCAGTTTATCGGGGCAGATCCCTGATATCTATGGCTACACCTTC.

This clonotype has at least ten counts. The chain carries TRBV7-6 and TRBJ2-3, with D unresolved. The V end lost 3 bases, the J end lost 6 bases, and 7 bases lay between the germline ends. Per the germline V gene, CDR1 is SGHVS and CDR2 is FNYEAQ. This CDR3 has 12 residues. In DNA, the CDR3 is TGTGCCAGCAGCTTTTTGACGGATACGCAGTATTTT. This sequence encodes CASSFLTDTQYF.

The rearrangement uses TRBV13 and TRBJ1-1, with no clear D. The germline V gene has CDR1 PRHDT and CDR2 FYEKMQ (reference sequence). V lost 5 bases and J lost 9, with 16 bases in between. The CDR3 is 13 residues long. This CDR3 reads CASSPGLPQQAFF. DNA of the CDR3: TGTGCCAGCAGCCCGGGCCTACCGCAACAAGCTTTCTTT.

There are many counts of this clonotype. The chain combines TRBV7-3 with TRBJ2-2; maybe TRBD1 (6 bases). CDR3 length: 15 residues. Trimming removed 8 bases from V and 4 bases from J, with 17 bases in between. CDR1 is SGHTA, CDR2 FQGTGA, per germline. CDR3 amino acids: CASASDSLTTGELFF. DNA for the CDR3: TGTGCCAGCGCCTCGGACAGTTTGACCACCGGGGAGCTGTTTTTT. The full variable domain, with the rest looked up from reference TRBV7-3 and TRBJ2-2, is GAGVSQTPSNKVTEKGKYVELRCDPISGHTALYWYRQSLGQGPEFLIYFQGTGAADDSGLPNDRFFAVRPEGSVSTLKIQRTERGDSAVYLCASASDSLTTGELFFGEGSRLTVL.

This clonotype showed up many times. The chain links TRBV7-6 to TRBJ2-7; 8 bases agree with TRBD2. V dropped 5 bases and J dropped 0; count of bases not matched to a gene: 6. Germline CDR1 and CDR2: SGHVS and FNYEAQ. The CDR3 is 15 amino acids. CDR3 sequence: CASSQKAGASYEQYF. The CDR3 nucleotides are TGTGCCAGCAGCCAAAAAGCGGGGGCCTCCTACGAGCAGTACTTC.

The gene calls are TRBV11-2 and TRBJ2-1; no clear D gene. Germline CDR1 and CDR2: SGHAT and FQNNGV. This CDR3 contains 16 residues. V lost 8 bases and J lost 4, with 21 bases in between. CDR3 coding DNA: TGTGCCAGCGAAGGGCCAAGGGCAGATGGGTACAATGAGCAGTTCTTC. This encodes CASEGPRADGYNEQFF.

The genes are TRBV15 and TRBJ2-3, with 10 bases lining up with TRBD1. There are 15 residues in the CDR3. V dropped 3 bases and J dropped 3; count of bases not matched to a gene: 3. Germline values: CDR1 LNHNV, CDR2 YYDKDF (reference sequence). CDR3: CATSRGQGRTDTQYF. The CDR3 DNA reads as TGTGCCACCAGCAGGGGACAGGGGCGGACAGATACGCAGTATTTT.

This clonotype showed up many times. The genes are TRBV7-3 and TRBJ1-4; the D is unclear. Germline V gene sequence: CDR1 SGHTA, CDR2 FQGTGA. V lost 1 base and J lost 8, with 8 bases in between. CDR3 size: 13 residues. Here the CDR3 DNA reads TGTGCCAGCAGCTTAAGCCCCGGGGAAAAACTGTTTTTT. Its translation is CASSLSPGEKLFF.

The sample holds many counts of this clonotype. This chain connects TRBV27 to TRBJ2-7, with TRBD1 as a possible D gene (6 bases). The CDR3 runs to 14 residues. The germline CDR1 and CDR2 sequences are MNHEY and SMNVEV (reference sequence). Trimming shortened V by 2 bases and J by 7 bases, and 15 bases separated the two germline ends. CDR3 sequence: CASSLGTPPWEQYF. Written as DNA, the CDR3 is TGTGCCAGCAGTTTAGGGACACCCCCGTGGGAGCAGTACTTC.

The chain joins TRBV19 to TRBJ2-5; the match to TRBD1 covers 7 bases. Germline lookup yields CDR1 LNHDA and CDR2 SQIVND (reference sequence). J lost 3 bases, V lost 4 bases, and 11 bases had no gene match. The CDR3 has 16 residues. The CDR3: CASSTMTGQGEETQYF. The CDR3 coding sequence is TGTGCCAGTAGTACTATGACAGGGCAGGGTGAAGAGACCCAGTACTTC.

The CDR3 DNA is TGTGCCAGCAGCCACATACACGGTGAGCAGTTCTTC. Amino acid sequence: CASSHIHGEQFF. The chain uses TRBV12-3 or TRBV12-4 and TRBJ2-1; D not resolved. Trimming took 6 bases from V and 9 from J, leaving 12 bases between them. This CDR3 comprises 12 residues.